This T cell receptor beta chain stems from a study of cytomegalovirus exposure and HLA in healthy donors. The PCR made use of 60 Vbeta and 13 Jbeta primers. The protocol was immunoSEQ multiplex PCR, while the TCRdb copy is restricted to in-frame clones and leaves out a portion. The table lists about 85,000 clones, roughly 80% of them singletons. In germline, CDR1 is MGHRA, CDR2 YSYEKL. V shed 1 base and J 1 base; nucleotides not matched to a gene: 4. The CDR3 covers 16 residues. This TCR came from a man in his fifties or sixties in good health and CMV-seropositive. The chain is built from TRBV4-1 and TRBJ1-1, with 9 positions matching TRBD1. Sequenced sample: PBMCs. CDR3: CASSQVQQGANTEAFF. The CDR3 coding sequence is TGCGCCAGCAGCCAAGTTCAACAGGGGGCGAACACTGAAGCTTTCTTT.